These T cell receptor beta chains were read from a single sample in a study of blood T cell repertoires in COVID-19. The table came from immunoSEQ multiplex PCR; TCRdb's copy has only in-frame clones and leaves some out. The sample lists 150,000 to 200,000 clones, 85% to 90% seen once, with 3% to 4.5% in the top ten. Sequencing was performed on peripheral blood. The receptors shown here come from a man between 18 and 29 years old with active or convalescent COVID-19. Both conserved end residues are part of each CDR3. D genes are given only for firm matches. Not every row has a clone size; where given, it reads once, few, many or a size class.

d_call clone_size j_call v_call cdr3_aa cdr3_nt
TRBD1 . TRBJ1-6 TRBV6-4 CASSDDGTGSSPLHF TGTGCCAGCAGTGACGACGGGACAGGGAGTTCACCCCTCCACTTT
. . TRBJ1-1 TRBV7-9 CASSSTQGNVAEAFF TGTGCCAGCAGCTCTACACAGGGAAATGTCGCTGAAGCTTTCTTT
. . TRBJ2-7 TRBV3-1/TRBV3-2 CASSQAGAYEQYF TGTGCCAGCAGCCAAGCGGGAGCCTACGAGCAGTACTTC
TRBD1 . TRBJ2-2 TRBV19 CATSETGRNTGELFF TGTGCCACCTCCGAGACAGGGAGGAACACCGGGGAGCTGTTTTTT
TRBD1 . TRBJ1-1 TRBV29-1 CSAGQGPMMNTEAFF TGCAGCGCAGGACAGGGGCCCATGATGAACACTGAAGCTTTCTTT
. once TRBJ1-5 TRBV7-2 CASSLKGDSNQPQHF TGTGCCAGCAGCTTAAAGGGGGATAGCAATCAGCCCCAGCATTTT
. . TRBJ2-1 TRBV12-5 CASGLTRDWGYNEQFF TGTGCTAGTGGTTTGACTCGGGACTGGGGCTACAATGAGCAGTTCTTC
. once TRBJ2-5 TRBV30 CAWSEGHKETQYF TGTGCCTGGAGTGAAGGACATAAAGAGACCCAGTACTTC
. once TRBJ1-5 TRBV7-2 CASSVGGEAQPQHF TGTGCCAGCAGCGTGGGAGGGGAGGCGCAGCCCCAGCATTTT
. once TRBJ1-2 TRBV4-1 CASSLSRVTPAGGYTF TGCGCCAGCAGCCTATCCCGGGTCACCCCTGCGGGCGGCTACACCTTC
. . TRBJ2-1 TRBV9 CASSVDQGSNEQFF TGTGCCAGCAGCGTAGATCAAGGGAGCAATGAGCAGTTCTTC
. . TRBJ1-6 TRBV19 CASSTGTINSPLHF TGTGCCAGTAGTACTGGGACAATTAATTCACCCCTCCACTTT
. . TRBJ2-2 TRBV4-2 CASSPLSATNTGELFF TGTGCCAGCAGCCCTCTTAGCGCCACGAACACCGGGGAGCTGTTTTTT
TRBD2 . TRBJ2-3 TRBV5-8 CASIRSGGAGDTQYF TGTGCCAGCATTCGTAGCGGGGGGGCCGGAGATACGCAGTATTTT